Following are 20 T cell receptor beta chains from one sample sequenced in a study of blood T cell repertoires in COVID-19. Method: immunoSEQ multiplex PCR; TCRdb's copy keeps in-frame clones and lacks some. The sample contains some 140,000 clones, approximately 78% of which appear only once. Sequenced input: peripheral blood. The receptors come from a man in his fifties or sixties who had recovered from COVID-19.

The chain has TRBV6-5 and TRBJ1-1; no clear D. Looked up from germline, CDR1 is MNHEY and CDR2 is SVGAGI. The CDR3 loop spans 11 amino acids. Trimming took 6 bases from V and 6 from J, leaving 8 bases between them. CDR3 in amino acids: CASRREAEAFF. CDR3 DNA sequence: TGTGCCAGCAGAAGGGAGGCTGAAGCTTTCTTT.

The CDR3 here is CASSHPRTGSRGAGELFF. DNA for the CDR3: TGTGCCAGCAGCCACCCCCGGACAGGCTCAAGGGGAGCCGGGGAGCTGTTTTTT. This sequence joins TRBV3-1 (or the pseudogene TRBV3-2) and TRBJ2-2; 7 nucleotides agree with TRBD1. V was clipped by 3 bases and J by 6 bases; unmatched bases: 16. The CDR3 sequence is 18 residues long. Germline V gene lookup returns CDR1 LGHDT and CDR2 YNNKEL (reference sequence).

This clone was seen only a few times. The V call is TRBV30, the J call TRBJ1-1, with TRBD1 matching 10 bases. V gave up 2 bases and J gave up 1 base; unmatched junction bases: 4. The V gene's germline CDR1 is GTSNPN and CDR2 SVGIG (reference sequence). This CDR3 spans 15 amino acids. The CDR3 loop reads CAWSRGDRGNTEAFF. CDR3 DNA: TGTGCCTGGAGTAGAGGGGACAGGGGGAACACTGAAGCTTTCTTT.

The CDR3 DNA follows: TGTGCCAGCAGCTTATTTCGCGGGACTGAAGCTTTCTTT. Encoded protein: CASSLFRGTEAFF. This chain uses TRBV5-6 with TRBJ1-1, with D unresolved. V lost 2 bases, J lost 5 bases, and 10 bases lay in between. The CDR3 sequence is 13 residues long. The V gene's germline CDR1 is SGHDT and CDR2 YYEEEE.

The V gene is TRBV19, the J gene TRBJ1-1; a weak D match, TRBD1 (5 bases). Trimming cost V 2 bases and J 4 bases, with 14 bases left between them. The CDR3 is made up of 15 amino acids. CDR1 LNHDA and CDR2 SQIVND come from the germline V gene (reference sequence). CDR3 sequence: CASSIISQGGTEAFF. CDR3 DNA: TGTGCCAGTAGTATAATTAGCCAGGGAGGCACTGAAGCTTTCTTT.

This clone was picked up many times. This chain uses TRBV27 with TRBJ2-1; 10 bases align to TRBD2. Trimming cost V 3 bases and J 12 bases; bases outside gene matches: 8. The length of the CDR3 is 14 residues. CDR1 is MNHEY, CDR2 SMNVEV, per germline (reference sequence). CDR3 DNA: TGTGCCAGCAGTTTGACTCTAGCGGGGGCTGGGCAGTTCTTC. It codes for CASSLTLAGAGQFF.

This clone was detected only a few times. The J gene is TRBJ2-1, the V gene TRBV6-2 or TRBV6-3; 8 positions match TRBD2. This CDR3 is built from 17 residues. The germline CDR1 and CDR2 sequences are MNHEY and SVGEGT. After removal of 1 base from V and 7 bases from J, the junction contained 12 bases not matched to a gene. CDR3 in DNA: TGTGCCAGCAGTTACTACATTAGCGGGGTCCGTGGGAATGAGCAGTTCTTC. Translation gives CASSYYISGVRGNEQFF.

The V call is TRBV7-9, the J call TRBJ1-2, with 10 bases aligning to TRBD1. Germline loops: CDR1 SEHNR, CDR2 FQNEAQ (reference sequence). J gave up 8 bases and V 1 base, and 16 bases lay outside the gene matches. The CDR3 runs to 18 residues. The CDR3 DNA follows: TGTGCCAGCAGCTTAGGGCGGGGGACAGGGGTTCCCCTAGGAGGCTACACCTTC. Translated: CASSLGRGTGVPLGGYTF.

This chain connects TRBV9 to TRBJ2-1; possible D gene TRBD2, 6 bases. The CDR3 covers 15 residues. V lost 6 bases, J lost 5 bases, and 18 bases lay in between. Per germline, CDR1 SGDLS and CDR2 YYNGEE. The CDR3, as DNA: TGTGCCAGCACCTCAACAAGCGGGCCTAACAATGAGCAGTTCTTC. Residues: CASTSTSGPNNEQFF.

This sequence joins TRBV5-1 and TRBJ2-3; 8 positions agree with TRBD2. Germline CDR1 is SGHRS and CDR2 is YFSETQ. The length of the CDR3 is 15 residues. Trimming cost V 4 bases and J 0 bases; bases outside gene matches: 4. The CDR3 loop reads CASSISGVSTDTQYF. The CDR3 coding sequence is TGCGCCAGCAGCATTAGCGGGGTTAGCACAGATACGCAGTATTTT.

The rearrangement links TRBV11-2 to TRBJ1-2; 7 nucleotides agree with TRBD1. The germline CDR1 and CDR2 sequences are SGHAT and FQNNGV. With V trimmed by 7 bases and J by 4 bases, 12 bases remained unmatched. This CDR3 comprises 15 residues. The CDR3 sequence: CASTSGTARGYGYTF. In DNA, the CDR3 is TGTGCCAGCACCTCAGGGACAGCGAGGGGCTATGGCTACACCTTC.

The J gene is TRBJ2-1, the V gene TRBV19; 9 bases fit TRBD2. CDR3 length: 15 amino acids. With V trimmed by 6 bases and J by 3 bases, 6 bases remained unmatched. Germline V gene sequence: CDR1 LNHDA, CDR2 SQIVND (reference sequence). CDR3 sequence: CASRPTAGGYNEQFF. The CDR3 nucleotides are TGTGCCAGTAGACCCACAGCGGGAGGCTACAATGAGCAGTTCTTC.

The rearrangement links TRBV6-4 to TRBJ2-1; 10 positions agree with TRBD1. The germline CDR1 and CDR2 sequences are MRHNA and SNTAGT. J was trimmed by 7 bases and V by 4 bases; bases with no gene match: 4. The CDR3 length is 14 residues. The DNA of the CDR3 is TGTGCCAGCAGTGCTCAGGACAGGGGGAATGAGCAGTTCTTC. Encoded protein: CASSAQDRGNEQFF.

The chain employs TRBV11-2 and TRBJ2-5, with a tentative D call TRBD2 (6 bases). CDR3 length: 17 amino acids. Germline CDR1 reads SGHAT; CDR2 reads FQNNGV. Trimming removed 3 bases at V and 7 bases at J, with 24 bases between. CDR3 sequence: CASSFPGGQGLVGTQYF. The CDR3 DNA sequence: TGTGCCAGCAGCTTCCCTGGAGGGCAGGGATTGGTTGGGACCCAGTACTTC. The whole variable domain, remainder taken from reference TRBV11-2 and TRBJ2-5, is EAGVAQSPRYKIIEKRQSVAFWCNPISGHATLYWYQQILGQGPKLLIQFQNNGVVDDSQLPKDRFSAERLKGVDSTLKIQPAKLEDSAVYLCASSFPGGQGLVGTQYFGPGTRLLVL.

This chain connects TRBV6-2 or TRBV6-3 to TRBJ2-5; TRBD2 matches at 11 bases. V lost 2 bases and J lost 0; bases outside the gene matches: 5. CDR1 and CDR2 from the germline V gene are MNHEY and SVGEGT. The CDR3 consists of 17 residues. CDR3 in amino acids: CASSYILAGGHQETQYF. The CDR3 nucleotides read TGTGCCAGCAGTTACATCCTAGCGGGAGGACACCAAGAGACCCAGTACTTC.

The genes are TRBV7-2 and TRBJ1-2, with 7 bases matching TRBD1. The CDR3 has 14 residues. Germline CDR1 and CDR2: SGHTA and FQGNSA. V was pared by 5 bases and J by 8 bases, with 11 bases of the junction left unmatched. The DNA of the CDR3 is TGTGCCAGCAGCCCCCGACAGGGCGAAAAAGGCTACACCTTC. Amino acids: CASSPRQGEKGYTF.

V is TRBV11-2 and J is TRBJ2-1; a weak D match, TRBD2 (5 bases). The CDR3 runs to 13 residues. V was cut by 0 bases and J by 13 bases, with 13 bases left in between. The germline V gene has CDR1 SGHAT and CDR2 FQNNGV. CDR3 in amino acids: CASSLERGGGQFF. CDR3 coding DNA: TGTGCCAGCAGCTTAGAGCGTGGCGGAGGCCAGTTCTTC.

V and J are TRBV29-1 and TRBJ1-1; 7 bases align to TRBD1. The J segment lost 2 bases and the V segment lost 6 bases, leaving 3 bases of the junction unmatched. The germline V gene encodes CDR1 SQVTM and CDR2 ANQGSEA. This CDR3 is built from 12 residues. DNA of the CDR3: TGCAGCGTCGGACAGGCCAACACTGAAGCTTTCTTT. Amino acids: CSVGQANTEAFF.

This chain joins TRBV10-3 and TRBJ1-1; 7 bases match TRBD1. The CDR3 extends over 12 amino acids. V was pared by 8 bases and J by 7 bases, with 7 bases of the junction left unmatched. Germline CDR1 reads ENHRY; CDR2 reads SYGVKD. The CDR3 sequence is CAIGITGVEAFF. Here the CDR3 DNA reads TGTGCCATCGGGATCACAGGGGTTGAAGCTTTCTTT.

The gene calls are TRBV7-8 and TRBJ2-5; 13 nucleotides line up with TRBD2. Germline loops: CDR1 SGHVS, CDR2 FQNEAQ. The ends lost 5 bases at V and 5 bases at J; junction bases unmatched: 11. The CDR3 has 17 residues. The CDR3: CASSLTTSGRITETQYF. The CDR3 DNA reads TGTGCCAGCAGCCTAACGACTAGCGGGAGGATAACGGAGACCCAGTACTTC.